These 19 T cell receptor beta chains were sequenced from one sample in a study of PD-L1 blockade in urothelial cancer. Measured with immunoSEQ multiplex PCR; TCRdb has only the in-frame clones, and not every one. The table includes about 37,000 clones, under 90% detected once. The sequenced sample was PBMCs, obtained around atezolizumab (anti-PD-L1) treatment. The receptors come from a man aged 55 to 70 with urothelial cancer.

V is TRBV9 and J is TRBJ1-6; possibly TRBD1 for D (5 bases). Germline CDR1 SGDLS, CDR2 YYNGEE. Trimming took off 0 bases at V and 10 bases at J, with 14 bases between the two ends. There are 15 residues in the CDR3. This chain's CDR3 is CASSVAEGRASPLHF. As DNA, the CDR3 is TGTGCCAGCAGCGTAGCGGAGGGGCGAGCCTCACCCCTCCACTTT.

The gene calls are TRBV6-1 and TRBJ1-2; TRBD1 matches 7 bases. The CDR3 spans 16 residues. The V and J ends lost 6 bases and 5 bases, in that order; junction bases with no gene match: 15. Per germline, CDR1 MNHNS and CDR2 SASEGT. The CDR3 sequence: CASRENRQGWVYGYTF. DNA for the CDR3: TGTGCCAGCAGAGAAAACCGACAGGGTTGGGTATATGGCTACACCTTC.

V is TRBV10-3 and J is TRBJ1-3; D is uncertain. Trimming cost V 0 bases and J 6 bases, with 9 bases left between them. Germline V gene lookup returns CDR1 ENHRY and CDR2 SYGVKD. This CDR3 comprises 14 residues. CDR3 nucleotides: TGTGCCATCAGTGAGTCTTCCGGTACAAACACCATATATTTT. Translating gives CAISESSGTNTIYF.

The chain is built from TRBV5-6 and TRBJ2-3; no clear D. Trimming cost V 0 bases and J 2 bases, with 7 bases left between them. The germline CDR1 and CDR2 sequences are SGHDT and YYEEEE. The CDR3 has 14 residues. DNA of the CDR3: TGTGCCAGCAGCTTGGGGCAGGTCACAGATACGCAGTATTTT. Protein sequence: CASSLGQVTDTQYF.

This clone was detected only a few times. The chain has TRBV7-8 and TRBJ2-7; 9 nucleotides line up with TRBD2. Trimming removed 1 base from V and 2 bases from J; junction bases left unmatched: 6. The CDR3 runs to 16 residues. Per the germline V gene, CDR1 is SGHVS and CDR2 is FQNEAQ. The CDR3 region is CASSLVLAGIAYEQYF. The CDR3 DNA reads TGTGCCAGCAGCTTAGTCCTAGCGGGGATTGCCTACGAGCAGTACTTC.

Only a few counts were recorded for this clone. The chain couples TRBV18 to TRBJ1-5; D remains unclear. The germline V gene encodes CDR1 KGHSH and CDR2 LQKENI. This CDR3 is built from 13 residues. Trimming took 2 bases from V and 3 from J, leaving 5 bases between them. Here the CDR3 DNA reads TGTGCCAGCTCACCATCCGTCAATCAGCCCCAGCATTTT. Its protein is CASSPSVNQPQHF.

The CDR3 here is CAIRGTGGNYGYTF. In DNA, the CDR3 is TGTGCCATCAGGGGGACAGGGGGGAACTATGGCTACACCTTC. The rearrangement links TRBV10-3 to TRBJ1-2; TRBD1 matches 11 bases. J gave up 2 bases and V 6 bases, and 2 bases lay outside the gene matches. The germline gives CDR1 ENHRY, CDR2 SYGVKD. The CDR3 is made up of 14 amino acids.

The chain combines TRBV18 with TRBJ1-6; 9 bases line up with TRBD1. The trim removed 0 bases at V and 0 bases at J, leaving 3 bases unmatched. The CDR3 spans 18 residues. The germline CDR1 and CDR2 sequences are KGHSH and LQKENI. The CDR3 sequence is CASSPPDRGSSYNSPLHF. The CDR3 DNA sequence: TGTGCCAGCTCACCACCGGACAGGGGAAGCTCCTATAATTCACCCCTCCACTTT. The full variable domain, its missing parts supplied by reference TRBV18 and TRBJ1-6, is NAGVMQNPRHLVRRRGQEARLRCSPMKGHSHVYWYRQLPEEGLKFMVYLQKENIIDESGMPKERFSAEFPKEGPSILRIQQVVRGDSAAYFCASSPPDRGSSYNSPLHFGNGTRLTVT.

This chain connects TRBV18 to TRBJ1-1; no reliable D call. The V end lost 3 bases, the J end lost 3 bases, and 11 bases lay between the germline ends. The germline CDR1 and CDR2 sequences are KGHSH and LQKENI. The CDR3 extends over 14 amino acids. DNA of the CDR3: TGTGCCAGCTCACCCCGGGGAGTAGACACTGAAGCTTTCTTT. This encodes CASSPRGVDTEAFF.

The gene calls are TRBV30 and TRBJ2-5; D unresolved. In germline, CDR1 is GTSNPN, CDR2 SVGIG (reference sequence). CDR3 length: 12 residues. V was pared by 4 bases and J by 1 base, with 7 bases between. The CDR3 DNA reads TGTGCCTGGAATGGCTTCCAAGAGACCCAGTACTTC. This codes for CAWNGFQETQYF.

The chain is built from TRBV28 and TRBJ2-7; 7 bases fit TRBD1. Germline-derived CDR1 and CDR2 are MDHEN and SYDVKM. The V and J ends lost 6 bases and 6 bases, in that order; junction bases with no gene match: 8. The CDR3 consists of 13 residues. The DNA of the CDR3 is TGTGCCAGCAGCCGACAGGGTTCGGGCGAGCAGTACTTC. Amino acid sequence: CASSRQGSGEQYF.

This chain links TRBV2 with TRBJ2-7, with a possible D match to TRBD1 (6 bases). CDR3 length: 15 amino acids. V was shortened by 4 bases and J by 3 bases, with 16 bases between the two germline ends. Germline CDR1 SNHLY, CDR2 FYNNEI. CDR3 sequence reads: CASSVLKDSYYEQYF. The CDR3 bases are TGTGCCAGCAGTGTTCTAAAGGACAGCTACTACGAGCAGTACTTC.

The genes are TRBV5-1 and TRBJ2-7, with 9 bases that match TRBD1. This CDR3 is 15 amino acids long. The V gene end was trimmed by 5 bases and the J gene end by 5 bases; junction bases not matched to a gene: 11. Germline V gene lookup returns CDR1 SGHRS and CDR2 YFSETQ. The CDR3 spells CASSYPGTGIHEQYF. In DNA form, the CDR3 reads TGCGCCAGCAGTTACCCCGGGACAGGGATCCACGAGCAGTACTTC. The variable domain in full, with the rest retrieved from reference TRBV5-1 and TRBJ2-7, is KAGVTQTPRYLIKTRGQQVTLSCSPISGHRSVSWYQQTPGQGLQFLFEYFSETQRNKGNFPGRFSGRQFSNSRSEMNVSTLELGDSALYLCASSYPGTGIHEQYFGPGTRLTVT.

V usage is TRBV6-5 and J usage is TRBJ1-2, with a tentative D call TRBD1 (5 bases). V lost 5 bases and J 0 bases, leaving 7 bases between the germline ends. This CDR3 is 13 amino acids long. The germline V gene has CDR1 MNHEY and CDR2 SVGAGI. The CDR3 spells CASSLGANYGYTF. CDR3 DNA: TGTGCCAGCAGTCTAGGGGCTAACTATGGCTACACCTTC.

The CDR3 loop reads CASSTRTGGTDTQYF. Written as DNA, the CDR3 is TGTGCCAGCAGCACCAGGACAGGAGGCACAGATACGCAGTATTTT. V usage is TRBV7-2 and J usage is TRBJ2-3; 7 bases align to TRBD1. V lost 5 bases, J lost 1 base, and 6 bases stayed unmatched. CDR1 and CDR2 from the germline V gene are SGHTA and FQGNSA. The CDR3 extends over 15 amino acids.

The chain couples TRBV2 to TRBJ1-3, with 10 bases identical to TRBD1. Germline V gene data show CDR1 as SNHLY and CDR2 as FYNNEI. The length of the CDR3 is 16 residues. The V and J ends lost 7 bases and 4 bases, in that order; junction bases with no gene match: 10. CDR3: CASTRDRGPGGNTIYF. CDR3 nucleotides: TGTGCCAGCACCCGGGACAGGGGCCCTGGAGGAAACACCATATATTTT. Full variable domain (remainder filled in from reference TRBV2 and TRBJ1-3): EPEVTQTPSHQVTQMGQEVILRCVPISNHLYFYWYRQILGQKVEFLVSFYNNEISEKSEIFDDQFSVERPDGSNFTLKIRSTKLEDSAMYFCASTRDRGPGGNTIYFGEGSWLTVV.

This chain connects TRBV2 to TRBJ2-5; the D gene is possibly TRBD2 (5 bases). This CDR3 is 13 amino acids long. V lost 7 bases and J lost 2, with 11 bases in between. CDR1 is SNHLY, CDR2 FYNNEI, per germline. The CDR3: CASTLVRQETQYF. CDR3 coding DNA: TGTGCCAGCACACTAGTCAGGCAAGAGACCCAGTACTTC.

The chain has TRBV25-1 and TRBJ2-1, with 9 bases that match TRBD2. In germline, CDR1 is MGHDK, CDR2 SYGVNS. The V gene end was trimmed by 6 bases and the J gene end by 3 bases; junction bases not matched to a gene: 3. The CDR3 extends over 14 amino acids. The CDR3 reads CASSPSGVYNEQFF. CDR3 coding DNA: TGTGCCAGCAGCCCTAGCGGGGTCTACAATGAGCAGTTCTTC.

The chain employs TRBV30 and TRBJ1-3; no firm D call. CDR3 size: 15 residues. The V and J ends lost 3 bases and 0 bases respectively, with 12 bases between them. Germline-derived CDR1 and CDR2 are GTSNPN and SVGIG (reference sequence). The CDR3 here is CAWSKVRLSGNTIYF. The CDR3 nucleotides read TGTGCCTGGAGCAAAGTCCGACTCTCTGGAAACACCATATATTTT.